Reported below is one T cell receptor beta chain. An end of the junction does not agree with germline; a read error may underlie this. These data are taken from a study of tumor-infiltrating lymphocytes in primary liver carcinoma. Taking roughly 20-32 mg of unsorted bulk tissue, the authors co-extracted RNA and DNA. TCR beta cDNA was made from approximately 500 ng total RNA with a constant-region primer. Three nested multiplex PCR rounds of slightly modified ARM-PCR generated TCR beta libraries. Both of the initial two PCR rounds ran for 10 cycles and employed TRBV1-TRBV30 forward primers alongside a C-beta reverse primer. Each CDR3 protein is one row after TCRdb ran MiXCR on the multiplex PCR reads. In the table there are 55,000 or so distinct CDR3 sequences, about two thirds of which are singletons. This CDR3 has 13 residues. Germline V gene data show CDR1 as SGHVS and CDR2 as FNYEAQ.

The sequence was collected from a man between 40 and 49 years old with primary liver carcinoma and hepatitis B virus infection. Sequenced material: liver tumor tissue from sampling region 2. Subset defined: tumor region T2, inferior pole. The chain uses TRBV7-6 and TRBJ2-5; D uncertain. CDR3 in amino acids: CASSLVWEETLYF. The CDR3, as DNA: TGTGCCAGCAGCTTAGTTTGGGAAGAGACCCTGTACTTC.